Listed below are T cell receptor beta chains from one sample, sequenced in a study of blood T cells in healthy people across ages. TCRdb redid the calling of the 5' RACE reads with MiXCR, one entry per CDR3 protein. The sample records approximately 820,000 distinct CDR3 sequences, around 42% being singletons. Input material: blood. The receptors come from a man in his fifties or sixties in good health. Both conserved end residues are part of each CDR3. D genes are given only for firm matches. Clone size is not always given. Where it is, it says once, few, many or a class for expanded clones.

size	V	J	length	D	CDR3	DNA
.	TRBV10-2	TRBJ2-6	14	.	CASNPNPGANVLTF	TGCGCCAGCAATCCAAACCCTGGGGCCAACGTCCTGACTTTC
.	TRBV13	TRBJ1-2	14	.	CASSLGQLGYGYTF	TGTGCCAGCAGCTTAGGACAGCTTGGCTATGGCTACACCTTC
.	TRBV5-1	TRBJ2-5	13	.	CASSFEDRETQYF	TGCGCCAGCAGCTTTGAAGATCGAGAGACCCAGTACTTC
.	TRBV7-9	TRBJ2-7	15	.	CASSNRAEGLYEQYF	TGTGCCAGCAGTAACCGGGCCGAGGGGCTCTACGAGCAGTACTTC
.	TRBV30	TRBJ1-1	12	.	CAWSVRFTEAFF	TGTGCCTGGAGTGTACGTTTTACTGAAGCTTTCTTT
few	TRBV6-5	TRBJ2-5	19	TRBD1	CASSYSPNTGGRGQETQYF	TGTGCCAGCAGTTACTCTCCGAACACAGGGGGCAGGGGGCAAGAGACCCAGTACTTC
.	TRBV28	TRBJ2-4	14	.	CASTVSGQRNIQYF	TGTGCCAGCACGGTTTCAGGACAGAGGAACATTCAGTACTTC
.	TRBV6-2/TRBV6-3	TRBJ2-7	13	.	CASRGVWGYEQYF	TGTGCCAGCAGGGGGGTTTGGGGCTACGAGCAGTACTTC
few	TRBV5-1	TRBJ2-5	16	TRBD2	CASSLEAAGGQETQYF	TGCGCCAGCAGCTTGGAGGCCGCGGGGGGACAAGAGACCCAGTACTTC
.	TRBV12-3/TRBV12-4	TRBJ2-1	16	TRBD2	CASSLFGGGEDNEQFF	TGTGCCAGCAGTTTGTTTGGCGGGGGGGAAGACAATGAGCAGTTCTTC
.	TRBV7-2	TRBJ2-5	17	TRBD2	CASSPVLAGGSGETQYF	TGTGCCAGCAGCCCCGTTCTAGCGGGGGGATCGGGGGAGACCCAGTACTTC
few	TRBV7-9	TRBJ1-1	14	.	CASSFGSEYTEAFF	TGTGCCAGCAGCTTTGGCAGCGAGTACACTGAAGCTTTCTTT
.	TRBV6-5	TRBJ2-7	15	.	CASSYLGTNTYEQYF	TGTGCCAGCAGTTACTTAGGCACTAATACCTACGAGCAGTACTTC
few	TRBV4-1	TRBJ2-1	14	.	CASSQDTDSNEQFF	TGCGCCAGCAGCCAAGATACAGATTCAAATGAGCAGTTCTTC
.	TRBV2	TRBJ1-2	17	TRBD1	CASSEARQGATGYGYTF	TGTGCCAGCAGTGAAGCTCGTCAGGGGGCGACAGGCTATGGCTACACCTTC
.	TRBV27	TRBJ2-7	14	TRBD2	CASSQSRTSYEQYF	TGTGCCAGCAGTCAGTCCAGGACTAGTTACGAGCAGTACTTC
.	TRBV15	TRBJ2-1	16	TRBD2	CATSRGGSGGANEQFF	TGTGCCACCAGCAGAGGAGGTAGCGGGGGGGCCAATGAGCAGTTCTTC
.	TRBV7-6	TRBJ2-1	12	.	CASSLASGLKFF	TGTGCCAGCAGCTTAGCTTCGGGGCTAAAGTTCTTC
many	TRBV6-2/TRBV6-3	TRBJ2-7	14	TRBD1	CASSYRGPAYEQYF	TGTGCCAGCAGTTACAGGGGGCCAGCCTACGAGCAGTACTTC
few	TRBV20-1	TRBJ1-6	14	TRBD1	CSAPPGQNNSPLHF	TGCAGTGCGCCACCGGGACAGAATAATTCACCCCTCCACTTT
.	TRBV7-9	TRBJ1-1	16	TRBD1	CASSLRQTGVYTEAFF	TGTGCCAGCAGCTTACGACAAACAGGGGTGTACACTGAAGCTTTCTTT
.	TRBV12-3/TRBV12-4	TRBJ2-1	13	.	CAGAYDSYNEQFF	TGTGCCGGAGCATACGACTCCTACAATGAGCAGTTCTTC
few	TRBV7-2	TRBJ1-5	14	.	CASSAGGAWQPQHF	TGTGCCAGCAGCGCCGGAGGAGCGTGGCAGCCCCAGCATTTT
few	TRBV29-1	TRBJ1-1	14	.	CSVVGRGMNTEAFF	TGCAGCGTTGTAGGCAGGGGAATGAACACTGAAGCTTTCTTT
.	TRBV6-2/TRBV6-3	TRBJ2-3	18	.	CASSSPPKNLGATDTQYF	TGTGCCAGCAGTTCCCCTCCCAAAAACTTAGGAGCAACAGATACGCAGTATTTT
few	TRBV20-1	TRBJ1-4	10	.	CSARGGELFF	TGCAGTGCTAGGGGAGGGGAACTGTTTTTT
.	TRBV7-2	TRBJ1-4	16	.	CASSLLGMARVEKLFF	TGTGCCAGCAGCTTACTTGGCATGGCTCGGGTTGAAAAACTGTTTTTT
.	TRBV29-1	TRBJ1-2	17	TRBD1	CSPRCLQDRRTMGGYTF	TGCAGCCCGCGATGTCTCCAGGACAGGAGAACTATGGGTGGCTACACCTTC
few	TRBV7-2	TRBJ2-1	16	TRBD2	CASSLGSSGHYNEQFF	TGTGCCAGCAGCTTAGGATCTAGCGGACACTACAATGAGCAGTTCTTC
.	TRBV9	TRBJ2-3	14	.	CASSVGQRTDTQYF	TGTGCCAGCAGCGTAGGCCAGCGCACAGATACGCAGTATTTT
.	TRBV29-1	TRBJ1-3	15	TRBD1	CSVERRGPSGNTIYF	TGCAGCGTTGAGAGGAGGGGGCCGTCTGGAAACACCATATATTTT
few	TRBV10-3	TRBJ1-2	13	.	CAISGTGASGYTF	TGTGCCATCAGTGGAACAGGTGCCAGTGGCTACACCTTC
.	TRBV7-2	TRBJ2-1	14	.	CASSLERSYNEQFF	TGTGCCAGCAGCTTAGAAAGGTCCTACAATGAGCAGTTCTTC
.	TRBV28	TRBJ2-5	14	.	CASSPGPYQETQYF	TGTGCCAGCAGTCCCGGACCGTACCAAGAGACCCAGTACTTC
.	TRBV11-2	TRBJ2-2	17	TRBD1	CASSLPRDRANTGELFF	TGTGCCAGCAGCTTACCGCGGGACAGGGCGAACACCGGGGAGCTGTTTTTT
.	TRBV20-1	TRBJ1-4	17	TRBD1	CSARDPIGGSRNEKLFF	TGCAGTGCTAGAGATCCTATAGGGGGCAGCCGTAATGAAAAACTGTTTTTT
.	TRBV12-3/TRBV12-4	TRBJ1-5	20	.	CASSLRYWAGEKDSNQPQHF	TGTGCCAGCAGTTTACGATATTGGGCAGGGGAAAAAGATAGCAATCAGCCCCAGCATTTT